The sequence of this TCR beta chain was determined in a study of cytomegalovirus exposure and HLA in healthy donors. This clone was counted a single time. Trimming took 4 bases from V and 5 from J, leaving 8 bases between them. CDR3 length: 12 residues. CDR1 is SGHAT and CDR2 is FQDESV in the germline V gene (reference sequence). Assay used: immunoSEQ multiplex PCR; TCRdb lists only in-frame clones, some missing. The sample carries 80,000 to 100,000 clones, under 95% recorded once. The origin of this receptor is a man aged 25 to 40 in good health and CMV-seronegative. The rearrangement joins TRBV11-1 to TRBJ2-5, with D possibly being TRBD1 (6 bases). The sequenced material came from PBMCs. The CDR3 sequence: CASSSTGETQYF. The CDR3 bases are TGTGCCAGCAGCTCAACAGGGGAGACCCAGTACTTC.